Only a few counts were recorded for the clone carrying this T cell receptor (beta chain). Antigen: not known. The data were taken from a study of early T cells in non-severe SARS-CoV-2 infection. Individual cDNA molecules each received unique molecular identifiers attached to them. TCRdb reprocessed the 5' RACE reads with MiXCR, giving one entry per CDR3 protein. Of some 30,000 distinct CDR3 sequences listed, 5.1% were seen once; the top ten hold about 2.5%. Germline loops: CDR1 LNHDA, CDR2 SQIVND (reference sequence). V gave up 4 bases and J gave up 9 bases, with 11 bases separating them. CDR3 length equals 12 residues. Study results and caveats: Anti-spike CD8 responses were favored in VDJdb matching, and private and CD4 specificities were missed.

The sample was whole blood. V and J are TRBV19 and TRBJ2-3; D is unresolved. This TCR came from an adult who was a healthcare worker with PCR-confirmed SARS-CoV-2 infection or an uninfected control (not recorded which). CDR3 coding DNA: TGTGCCAGTAGTACCGGAGCCTTAACGCAGTATTTT. It specifies CASSTGALTQYF.